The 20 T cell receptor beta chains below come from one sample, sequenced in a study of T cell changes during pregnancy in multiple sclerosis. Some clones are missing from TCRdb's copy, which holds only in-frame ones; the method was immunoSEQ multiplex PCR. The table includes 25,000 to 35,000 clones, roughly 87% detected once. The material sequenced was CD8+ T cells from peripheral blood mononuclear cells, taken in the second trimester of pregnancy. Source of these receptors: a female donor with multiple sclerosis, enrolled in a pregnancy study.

The chain's CDR3 is CASSETRDRVQGFYGYTF. The CDR3 DNA reads as TGTGCCAGCAGTGAGACAAGGGACAGGGTTCAAGGTTTCTATGGCTACACCTTC. The V call is TRBV6-1, the J call TRBJ1-2; 9 bases agree with TRBD1. The CDR3 extends over 18 amino acids. Trimming took 3 bases from V and 4 from J; bases not matched to a gene: 15. Germline CDR1 and CDR2: MNHNS and SASEGT.

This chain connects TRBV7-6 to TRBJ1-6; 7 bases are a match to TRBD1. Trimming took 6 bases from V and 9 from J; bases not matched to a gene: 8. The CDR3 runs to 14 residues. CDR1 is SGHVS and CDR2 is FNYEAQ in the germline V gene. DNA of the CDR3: TGTGCCAGCAGTTATACAGGGGTCGGTTCACCCCTCCACTTT. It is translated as CASSYTGVGSPLHF. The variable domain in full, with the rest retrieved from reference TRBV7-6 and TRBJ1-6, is GAGVSQSPRYKVTKRGQDVALRCDPISGHVSLYWYRQALGQGPEFLTYFNYEAQQDKSGLPNDRFSAERPEGSISTLTIQRTEQRDSAMYRCASSYTGVGSPLHFGNGTRLTVT.

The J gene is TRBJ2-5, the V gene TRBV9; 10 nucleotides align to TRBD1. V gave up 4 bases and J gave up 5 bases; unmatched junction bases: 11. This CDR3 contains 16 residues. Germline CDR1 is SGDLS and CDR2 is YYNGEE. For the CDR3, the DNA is TGTGCCAGCAGCTCGCATGACAGGGGGCTATGGGAGACCCAGTACTTC. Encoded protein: CASSSHDRGLWETQYF.

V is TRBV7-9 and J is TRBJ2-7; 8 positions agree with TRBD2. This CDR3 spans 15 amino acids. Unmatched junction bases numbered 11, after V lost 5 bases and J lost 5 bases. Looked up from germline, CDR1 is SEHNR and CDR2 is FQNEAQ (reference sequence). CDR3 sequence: CASSQLSGKSDEQYF. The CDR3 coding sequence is TGTGCCAGCAGCCAGCTTAGCGGGAAAAGCGACGAGCAGTACTTC.

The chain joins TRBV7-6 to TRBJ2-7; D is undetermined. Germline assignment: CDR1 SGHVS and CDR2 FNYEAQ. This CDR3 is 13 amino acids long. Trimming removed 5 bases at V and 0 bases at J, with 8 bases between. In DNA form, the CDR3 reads TGTGCCAGCAGCCCCGACACCTCCTACGAGCAGTACTTC. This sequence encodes CASSPDTSYEQYF. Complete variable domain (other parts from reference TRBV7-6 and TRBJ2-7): GAGVSQSPRYKVTKRGQDVALRCDPISGHVSLYWYRQALGQGPEFLTYFNYEAQQDKSGLPNDRFSAERPEGSISTLTIQRTEQRDSAMYRCASSPDTSYEQYFGPGTRLTVT.

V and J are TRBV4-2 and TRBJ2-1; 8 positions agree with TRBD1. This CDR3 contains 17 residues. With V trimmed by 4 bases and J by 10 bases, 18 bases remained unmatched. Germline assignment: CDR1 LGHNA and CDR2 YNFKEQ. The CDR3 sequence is CASSLRTGSDWNVEQFF. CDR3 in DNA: TGTGCCAGCAGCCTGCGGACAGGGTCGGATTGGAATGTAGAGCAGTTCTTC.

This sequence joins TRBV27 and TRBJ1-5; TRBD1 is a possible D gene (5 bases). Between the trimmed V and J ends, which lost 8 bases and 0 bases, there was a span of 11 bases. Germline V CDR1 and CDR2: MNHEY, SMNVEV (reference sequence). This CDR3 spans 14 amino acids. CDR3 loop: CASRQGYSNQPQHF. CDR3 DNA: TGTGCCAGCCGGCAGGGTTATAGCAATCAGCCCCAGCATTTT.

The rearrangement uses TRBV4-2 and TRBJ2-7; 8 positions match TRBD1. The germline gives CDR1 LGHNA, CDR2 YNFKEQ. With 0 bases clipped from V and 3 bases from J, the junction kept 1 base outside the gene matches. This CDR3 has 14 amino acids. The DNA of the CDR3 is TGTGCCAGCAGCCAAGAACAGGGGGACTACGAGCAGTACTTC. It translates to CASSQEQGDYEQYF.

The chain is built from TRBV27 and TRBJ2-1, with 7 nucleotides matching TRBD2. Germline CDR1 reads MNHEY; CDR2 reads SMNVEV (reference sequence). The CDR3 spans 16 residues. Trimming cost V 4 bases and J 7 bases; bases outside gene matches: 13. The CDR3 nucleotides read TGTGCCAGCAGTTCCCTCGTCGCGGGAGCAGAAAATGAGCAGTTCTTC. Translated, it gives CASSSLVAGAENEQFF.

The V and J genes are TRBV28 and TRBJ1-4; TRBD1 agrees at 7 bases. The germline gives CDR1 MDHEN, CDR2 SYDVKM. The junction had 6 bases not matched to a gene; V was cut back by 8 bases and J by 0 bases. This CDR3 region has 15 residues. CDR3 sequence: CASRETGATNEKLFF. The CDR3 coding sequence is TGTGCCAGCCGGGAAACAGGGGCAACTAATGAAAAACTGTTTTTT.

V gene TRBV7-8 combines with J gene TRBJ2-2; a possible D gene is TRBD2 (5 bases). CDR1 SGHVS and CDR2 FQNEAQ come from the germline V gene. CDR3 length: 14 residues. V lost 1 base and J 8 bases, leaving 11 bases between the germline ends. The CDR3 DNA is TGTGCCAGCAGCTTAGTAGCGACGGGGGGGGAGCTGTTTTTT. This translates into CASSLVATGGELFF.

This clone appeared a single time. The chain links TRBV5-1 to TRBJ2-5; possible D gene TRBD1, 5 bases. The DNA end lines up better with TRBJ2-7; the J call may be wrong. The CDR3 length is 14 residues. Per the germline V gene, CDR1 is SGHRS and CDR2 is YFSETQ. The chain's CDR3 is CASSGKTASYEQYF. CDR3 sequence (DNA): TGCGCCAGCAGCGGGAAGACAGCCTCCTACGAGCAGTACTTC.

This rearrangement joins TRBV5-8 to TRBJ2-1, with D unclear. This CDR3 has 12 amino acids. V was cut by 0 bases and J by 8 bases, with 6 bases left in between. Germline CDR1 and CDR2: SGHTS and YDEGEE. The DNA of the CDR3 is TGTGCCAGCAGCTTGGTCCTATATGAGCAGTTCTTC. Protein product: CASSLVLYEQFF.

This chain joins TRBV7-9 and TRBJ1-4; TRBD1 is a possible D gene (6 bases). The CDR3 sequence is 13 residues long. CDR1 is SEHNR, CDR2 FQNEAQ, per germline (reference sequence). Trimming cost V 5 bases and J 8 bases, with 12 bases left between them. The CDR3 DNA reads TGTGCCAGCAGCCCCTCAGGGGAGGAAAAACTGTTTTTT. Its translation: CASSPSGEEKLFF.

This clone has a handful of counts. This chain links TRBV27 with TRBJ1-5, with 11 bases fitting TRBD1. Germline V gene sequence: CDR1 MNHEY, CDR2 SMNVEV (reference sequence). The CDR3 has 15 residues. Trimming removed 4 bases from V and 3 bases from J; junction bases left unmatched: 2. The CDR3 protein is CASSSGQGVNQPQHF. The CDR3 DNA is TGTGCCAGCAGTTCGGGACAGGGGGTCAATCAGCCCCAGCATTTT.

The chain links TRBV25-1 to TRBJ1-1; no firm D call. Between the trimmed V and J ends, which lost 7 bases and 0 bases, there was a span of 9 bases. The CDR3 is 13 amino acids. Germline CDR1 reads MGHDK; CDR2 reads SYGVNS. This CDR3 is CASTFGMNTEAFF. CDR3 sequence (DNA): TGTGCCAGCACGTTCGGTATGAACACTGAAGCTTTCTTT.

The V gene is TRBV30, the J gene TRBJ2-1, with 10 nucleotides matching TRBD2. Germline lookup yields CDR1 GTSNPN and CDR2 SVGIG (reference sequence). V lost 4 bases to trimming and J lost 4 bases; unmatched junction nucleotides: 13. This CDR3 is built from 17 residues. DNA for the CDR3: TGTGCCTGGACCAGCGGGAGAGCGGGAGGGGGGTACAATGAGCAGTTCTTC. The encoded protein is CAWTSGRAGGGYNEQFF.

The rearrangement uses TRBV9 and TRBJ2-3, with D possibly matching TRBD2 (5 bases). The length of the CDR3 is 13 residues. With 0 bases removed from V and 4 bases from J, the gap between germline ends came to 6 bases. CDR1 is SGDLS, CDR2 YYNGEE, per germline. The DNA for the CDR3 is TGTGCCAGCAGCGTAGAGGGAGCAGATACGCAGTATTTT. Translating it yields CASSVEGADTQYF.

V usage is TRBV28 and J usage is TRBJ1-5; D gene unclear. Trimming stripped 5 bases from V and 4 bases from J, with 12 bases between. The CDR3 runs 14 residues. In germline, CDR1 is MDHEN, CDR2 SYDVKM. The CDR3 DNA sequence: TGTGCCAGCAGTCTAATTCGTCGGAATCAGCCCCAGCATTTT. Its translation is CASSLIRRNQPQHF.

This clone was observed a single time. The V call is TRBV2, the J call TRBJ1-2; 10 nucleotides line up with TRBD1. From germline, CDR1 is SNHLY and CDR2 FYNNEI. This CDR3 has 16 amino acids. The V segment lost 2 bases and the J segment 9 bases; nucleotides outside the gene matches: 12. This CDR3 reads CASSEIGRDRGRSYTF. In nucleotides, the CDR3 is TGTGCCAGCAGTGAAATTGGGCGGGACAGGGGAAGGAGCTACACCTTC.